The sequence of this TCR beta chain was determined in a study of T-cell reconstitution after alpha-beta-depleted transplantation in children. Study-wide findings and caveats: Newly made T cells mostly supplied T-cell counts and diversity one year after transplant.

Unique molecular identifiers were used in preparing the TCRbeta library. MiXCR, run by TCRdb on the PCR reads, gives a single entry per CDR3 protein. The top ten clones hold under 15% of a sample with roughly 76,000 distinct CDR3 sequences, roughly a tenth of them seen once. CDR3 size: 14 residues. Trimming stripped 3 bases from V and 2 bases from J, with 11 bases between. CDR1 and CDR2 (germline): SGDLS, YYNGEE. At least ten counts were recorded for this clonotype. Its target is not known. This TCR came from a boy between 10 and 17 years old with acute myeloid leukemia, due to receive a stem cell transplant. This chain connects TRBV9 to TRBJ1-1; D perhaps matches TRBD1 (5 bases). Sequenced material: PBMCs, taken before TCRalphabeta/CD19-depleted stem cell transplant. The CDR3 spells CASSGLGANTEAFF. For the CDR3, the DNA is TGTGCCAGCAGCGGACTTGGGGCTAACACTGAAGCTTTCTTT.